This T cell receptor beta chain was retrieved from a study of shared clonotypes between healthy human individuals. Study-wide background: Per donor, CD8 memory used one plate, CD8 naive used two, CD4 memory used three and CD4 naive used three. Study-wide results and limits: Sorted-subset sequencing, rarefaction showed, was incomplete despite large depth.

Trimming took 3 bases from V and 0 from J, leaving 8 bases between them. The germline gives CDR1 SGHTA, CDR2 FQGTGA. The CDR3 length is 14 residues. The naive CD8 fraction comprised CD45RO-negative cells positively selected for CCR7 and excluded terminally differentiated effector memory CD45RA+ cells. With regard to this clone: Its specificity is unknown.

Only in-frame clones appear in the TCRdb table, and some are missing; sequencing was by immunoSEQ multiplex PCR. Among around 2,000,000 clones listed, about 95% were seen once. The rearrangement uses TRBV7-3 and TRBJ2-5, with a possible D match to TRBD2 (5 bases). This TCR was recovered from a man aged 18 to 30 in good health. The source material was naive CD8+ T cells sorted from blood. The CDR3 loop reads CASSFGGYQETQYF. CDR3 DNA: TGTGCCAGCAGCTTCGGAGGCTACCAAGAGACCCAGTACTTC.